The sequence of this T cell receptor beta chain was determined in a study of blood T cell repertoires in COVID-19. About the study: COVID-19 samples, acute and convalescent, were from the United States, Italy and Spain. T cells, B-cell-depleted T cells, or PBMCs provided the cDNA or gDNA that served as material.

Original processing methods: Amplified reference gene primers provided the basis for estimating nucleated cell counts. This table comes from immunoSEQ multiplex PCR, and its TCRdb copy is limited to in-frame clones, with some not included. From that table come the V and J calls and clone size; the DNA was used to work out D and trimming. The data hold hundreds of thousands of clones, with around four fifths observed a single time. V lost 5 bases and J 0 bases, leaving 11 bases between the germline ends. This CDR3 has 13 residues. CDR1 is GTSNPN, CDR2 SVGIG, per germline (reference sequence). This clone appeared a single time.

The source of this sequence is a woman of 80 years or more with active or convalescent COVID-19. This chain joins TRBV30 and TRBJ2-7; the D gene is possibly TRBD2 (5 bases). Material: peripheral blood. The CDR3 coding sequence is TGTGCCTGGGCCCGGAGGAGCTCCTACGAGCAGTACTTC. As protein: CAWARRSSYEQYF.